This TCR beta chain was identified during a study of T cell responses to AZD1222 COVID-19 vaccine. Whole-study findings and limits: Baseline seropositives among AZD1222 recipients totaled only 5 to 7.

On this clone itself: Its antigen remains unidentified.

CDR3 size: 14 residues. Per germline, CDR1 SGHDT and CDR2 YYEEEE. V was trimmed by 4 bases and J by 9 bases, leaving 14 bases between them. Measured with immunoSEQ multiplex PCR; TCRdb has only the in-frame clones, and not every one. The sample lists around 180,000 clones, around 94% occurring once. This chain connects TRBV5-6 to TRBJ1-6; the D gene is possibly TRBD1 (5 bases). The sample was peripheral blood, taken 28 days after the second AZD1222 dose. This clonotype was sampled from an adult who received the AZD1222 COVID-19 vaccine. The DNA of the CDR3 is TGTGCCAGCAGCAAGGGGACGCTTGTTTCACCCCTCCACTTT. Translation gives CASSKGTLVSPLHF.